The 5 T cell receptor beta chains reported below all come from one sample, sequenced in a study of shared clonotypes between healthy human individuals. Some clones are missing from TCRdb's copy, which holds only in-frame ones; the method was immunoSEQ multiplex PCR. The profile shows approximately 2.3 million clones, more than 80% of them singletons. The specimen sequenced was naive CD4+ T cells from PBMCs. This sample's subset: CD45RA+ positively selected. Source of these receptors: a man between 18 and 35 years old in good health. Some clones in this sample may be carry-over from other donors' samples.

CDR3 nucleotides: TGTGCCAGCAGCGCAGGACAGGGGGGTTCCTACGAGCAGTACTTC. Translated: CASSAGQGGSYEQYF. The V gene is TRBV2, the J gene TRBJ2-7, with 10 bases that match TRBD1. V lost 6 bases, J lost 1 base, and 6 bases stayed unmatched. The V gene's germline CDR1 is SNHLY and CDR2 FYNNEI. The CDR3 runs to 15 residues. Complete variable domain (other parts from reference TRBV2 and TRBJ2-7): EPEVTQTPSHQVTQMGQEVILRCVPISNHLYFYWYRQILGQKVEFLVSFYNNEISEKSEIFDDQFSVERPDGSNFTLKIRSTKLEDSAMYFCASSAGQGGSYEQYFGPGTRLTVT.

CDR3: CASSATSGPNTGELFF. The CDR3 nucleotides are TGTGCCAGCAGCGCCACTAGCGGTCCGAACACCGGGGAGCTGTTTTTT. This chain uses TRBV9 with TRBJ2-2; 8 bases are a match to TRBD2. J gave up 0 bases and V 3 bases, and 4 bases lay outside the gene matches. Germline loops: CDR1 SGDLS, CDR2 YYNGEE. The CDR3 totals 16 residues.

This clone has only one observation. The chain recombines TRBV28 with TRBJ2-5; D not certain. The DNA end is a closer match to TRBJ2-7, so the J assignment may be wrong. This CDR3 is 13 amino acids long. Germline V gives CDR1 MDHEN, CDR2 SYDVKM. The CDR3 DNA is TGTGCCAGCAGTAAATCCTGGCTGGGCGAGCAGTACTTC. It translates to CASSKSWLGEQYF.

The chain combines TRBV7-2 with TRBJ2-1; TRBD2 matches at 8 bases. This CDR3 is 14 amino acids long. V lost 3 bases to trimming and J lost 6 bases; unmatched junction nucleotides: 4. Germline values: CDR1 SGHTA, CDR2 FQGNSA. CDR3 in amino acids: CASSFREGGNEQFF. For the CDR3, the DNA is TGTGCCAGCAGCTTTCGGGAGGGGGGCAATGAGCAGTTCTTC.

Regarding this clone: Other nucleotide sequences from this sample produce the same CDR3. V gene TRBV11-2 combines with J gene TRBJ2-2, with 7 nucleotides matching TRBD2. Per the germline V gene, CDR1 is SGHAT and CDR2 is FQNNGV. With V trimmed by 4 bases and J by 6 bases, 8 bases remained unmatched. CDR3 length: 15 amino acids. The CDR3 here is CASSSLAGGAGELFF. CDR3 bases: TGTGCCAGCAGCTCCTTAGCGGGTGGGGCCGGGGAGCTGTTTTTT.